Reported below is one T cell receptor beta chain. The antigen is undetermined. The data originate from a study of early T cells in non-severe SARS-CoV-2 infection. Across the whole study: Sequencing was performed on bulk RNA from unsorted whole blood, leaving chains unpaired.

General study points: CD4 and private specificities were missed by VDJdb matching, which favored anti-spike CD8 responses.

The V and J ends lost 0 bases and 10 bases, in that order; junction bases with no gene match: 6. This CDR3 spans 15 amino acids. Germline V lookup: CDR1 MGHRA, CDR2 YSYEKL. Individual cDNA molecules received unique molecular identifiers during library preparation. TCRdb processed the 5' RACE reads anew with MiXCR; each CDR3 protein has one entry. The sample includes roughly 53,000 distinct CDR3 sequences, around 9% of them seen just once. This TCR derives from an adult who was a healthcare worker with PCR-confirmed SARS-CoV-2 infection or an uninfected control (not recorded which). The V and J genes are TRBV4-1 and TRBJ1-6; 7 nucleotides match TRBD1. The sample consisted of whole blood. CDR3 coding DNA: TGCGCCAGCAGCCAAGATGAGGGGGCTTGGTCACCCCTCCACTTT. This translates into CASSQDEGAWSPLHF.